This T cell receptor (beta chain) originates from a study of OX40 agonist ivuxolimab in advanced cancers. Whole-study context: Dose-escalation patients were diagnosed with hepatocellular carcinoma, melanoma, renal cell cancer or head and neck cancer. Participants could have had prior anti-PD-1, anti-PD-L1 or anti-CTLA-4 therapy, and 40% had some.

Losses at the gene ends were 10 bases for V and 5 bases for J; bases not matched to a gene: 12. Germline CDR1 SGHNT, CDR2 YYREEE (reference sequence). CDR3 length equals 14 residues. Patients were ineligible given autoimmune disease history or systemic immunosuppression. Peripheral blood came from all dose cohorts at three timepoints. Repertoires were generated with immunoSEQ multiplex PCR, while TCRdb's copy carries only in-frame clones and drops some. The profile covers fewer than 80,000 clones, with 84% appearing a single time and about 9.4% taken by the ten largest. The V and J genes are TRBV5-4 and TRBJ2-5, with 9 bases fitting TRBD1. The sequence was collected from an adult with an advanced solid tumor such as melanoma, head and neck, liver or kidney cancer. Specimen: CD4+ or CD8+ T cells sorted from blood, collected in a trial of the OX40 agonist ivuxolimab. The CDR3 DNA reads TGTGCCGGGTCCCGGGACAGGGTCGACGAGACCCAGTACTTC. Protein: CAGSRDRVDETQYF. The full variable domain, in which reference TRBV5-4 and TRBJ2-5 provide the parts outside the CDR3, is ETGVTQSPTHLIKTRGQQVTLRCSSQSGHNTVSWYQQALGQGPQFIFQYYREEENGRGNFPPRFSGLQFPNYSSELNVNALELDDSALYLCAGSRDRVDETQYFGPGTRLLVL.